This passage covers 5 T cell receptor beta chains from one sample sequenced in a study of CD8 T cells in Susac syndrome. An input of 0.5 to 1 ug of RNA was subjected to reverse transcription using random hexamers. One entry per CDR3 protein, called by TCRdb with MiXCR from the immunoSEQ multiplex PCR reads. The sample contains about 200,000 distinct CDR3 sequences, nearly 95% of which appear only once. The material sequenced was CD4+ T cells from PBMCs. Every receptor here comes from a human donor with multiple sclerosis.

This chain connects TRBV9 to TRBJ1-2; TRBD1 is a possible D gene (6 bases). Trimming removed 3 bases at V and 5 bases at J, with 14 bases between. Germline lookup yields CDR1 SGDLS and CDR2 YYNGEE. The CDR3 totals 14 residues. CDR3 in amino acids: CASSGPGQRYGYTF. The CDR3, as DNA: TGTGCCAGCAGCGGACCGGGACAAAGGTATGGCTACACCTTC.

The gene calls are TRBV20-1 and TRBJ2-7, with D perhaps given as TRBD1 or TRBD2 (6 bases each). The CDR3 contains 11 residues. Germline loops: CDR1 DFQATT, CDR2 SNEGSKA (reference sequence). With 6 bases removed from V and 3 bases from J, the gap between germline ends came to 9 bases. CDR3 loop: CSAEGVYEQYF. CDR3 sequence (DNA): TGCAGTGCGGAGGGGGTCTACGAGCAGTACTTC.

V is TRBV4-1 and J is TRBJ2-1; D not resolved. Germline V gene data show CDR1 as MGHRA and CDR2 as YSYEKL. The CDR3 has 15 amino acids. V gave up 1 base and J gave up 0 bases, with 7 bases separating them. CDR3 protein: CASSQGGSSYNEQFF. CDR3 nucleotide sequence: TGCGCCAGCAGCCAAGGCGGTAGCTCCTACAATGAGCAGTTCTTC.

This clonotype was detected only a few times. V is TRBV11-2 and J is TRBJ2-3; 7 bases line up with TRBD2. The CDR3 covers 15 residues. Germline CDR1 is SGHAT and CDR2 is FQNNGV. V lost 4 bases and J lost 0; bases outside the gene matches: 4. The CDR3 here is CASSSRGGSTDTQYF. CDR3 DNA: TGTGCCAGCAGCTCCCGGGGAGGGAGCACAGATACGCAGTATTTT.

The gene calls are TRBV30 and TRBJ1-4, with D perhaps matching TRBD1 (6 bases). Trimming pared 5 bases from V and 5 bases from J, leaving 15 bases between. The germline V gene has CDR1 GTSNPN and CDR2 SVGIG (reference sequence). The CDR3 has 14 residues. CDR3 sequence: CAWGYGQTNEKLFF. CDR3 DNA sequence: TGTGCCTGGGGGTACGGACAGACCAATGAAAAACTGTTTTTT.